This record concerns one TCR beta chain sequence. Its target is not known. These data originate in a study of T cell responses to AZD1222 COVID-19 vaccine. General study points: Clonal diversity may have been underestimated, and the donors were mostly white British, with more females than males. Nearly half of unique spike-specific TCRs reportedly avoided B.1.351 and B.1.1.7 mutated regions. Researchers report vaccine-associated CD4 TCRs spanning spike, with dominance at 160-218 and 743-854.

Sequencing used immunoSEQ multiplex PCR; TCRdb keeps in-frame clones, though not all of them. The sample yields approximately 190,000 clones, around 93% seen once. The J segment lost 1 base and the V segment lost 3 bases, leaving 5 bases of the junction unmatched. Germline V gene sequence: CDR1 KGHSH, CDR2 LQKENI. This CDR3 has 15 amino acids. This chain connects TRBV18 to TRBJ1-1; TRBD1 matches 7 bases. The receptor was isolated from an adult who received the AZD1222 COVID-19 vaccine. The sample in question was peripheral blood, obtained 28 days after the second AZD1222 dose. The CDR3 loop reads CASSPDRVGNTEAFF. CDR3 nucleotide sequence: TGTGCCAGCTCACCCGACAGGGTAGGGAACACTGAAGCTTTCTTT.